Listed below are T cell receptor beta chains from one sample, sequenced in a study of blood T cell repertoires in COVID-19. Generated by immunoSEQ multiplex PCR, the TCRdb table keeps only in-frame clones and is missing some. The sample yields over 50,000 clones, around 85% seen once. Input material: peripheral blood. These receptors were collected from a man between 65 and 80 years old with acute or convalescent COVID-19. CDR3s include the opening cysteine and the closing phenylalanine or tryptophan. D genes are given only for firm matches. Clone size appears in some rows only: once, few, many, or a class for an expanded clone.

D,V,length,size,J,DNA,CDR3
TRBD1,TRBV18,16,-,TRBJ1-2,TGTGCCAGCTCACTAAACGAGGGGGCCCTCAACTATGGCTACACCTTC,CASSLNEGALNYGYTF
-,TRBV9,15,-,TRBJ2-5,TGTGCCAGCAGCGTAGGGGAGGGGGTAGGGGAGACCCAGTACTTC,CASSVGEGVGETQYF
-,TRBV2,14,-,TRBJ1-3,TGTGCCAGCAGTGATTCCGAGCCCGGAAACACCATATATTTT,CASSDSEPGNTIYF
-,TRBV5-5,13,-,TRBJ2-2,TGTGCCAGCAGCTTGGTGCGGGCCGGGGAGCTGTTTTTT,CASSLVRAGELFF
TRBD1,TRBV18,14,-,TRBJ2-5,TGTGCCAGCTCTGGACAGGGGGCTCTTGAGACCCAGTACTTC,CASSGQGALETQYF
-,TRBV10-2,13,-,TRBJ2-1,TGCGCCAGCGGGGCGAGCTCCTACAATGAGCAGTTCTTC,CASGASSYNEQFF
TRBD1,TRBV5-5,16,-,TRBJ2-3,TGTGCCAGCAGCTTGGTTCAAGGACAGGGAATAACTACGCAGTATTTT,CASSLVQGQGITTQYF
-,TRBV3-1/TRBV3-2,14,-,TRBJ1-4,TGTGCCAGCAGCCAAGTCAGGGGTAATGAAAAACTGTTTTTT,CASSQVRGNEKLFF
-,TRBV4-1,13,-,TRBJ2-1,TGCGCCAGCAGCCAAGGGGCCGAGTATGAGCAGTTCTTC,CASSQGAEYEQFF
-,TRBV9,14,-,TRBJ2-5,TGTGCCAGCAGCGTAGGATGGGGGGGCGAGACCCAGTACTTC,CASSVGWGGETQYF
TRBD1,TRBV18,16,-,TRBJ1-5,TGTGCCAGCTCACCAGGGACAGGAATTAGCAATCAGCCCCAGCATTTT,CASSPGTGISNQPQHF
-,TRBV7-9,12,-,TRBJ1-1,TGTGCCAGCGGACATCCGAACACTGAAGCTTTCTTT,CASGHPNTEAFF
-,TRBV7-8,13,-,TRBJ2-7,TGTGCCAGCAGTCCCATCACGGGCTACGAGCAGTACTTC,CASSPITGYEQYF
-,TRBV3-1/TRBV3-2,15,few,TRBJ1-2,TGTGCCAGCAGCCTAGGAGGCGGGTCTAACTATGGCTACACCTTC,CASSLGGGSNYGYTF
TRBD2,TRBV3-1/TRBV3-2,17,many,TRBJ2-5,TGTGCCAGCAGCCAAGCCCTCCTCACGGGGGGGACGGAGACCCAGTACTTC,CASSQALLTGGTETQYF
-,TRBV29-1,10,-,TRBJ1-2,TGCAGCGTTGAAGAGGGCGGCTACACCTTC,CSVEEGGYTF
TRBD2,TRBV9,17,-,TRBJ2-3,TGTGCCAGCAGCGTAAGGAGCGGGGGGTCTAGCACAGATACGCAGTATTTT,CASSVRSGGSSTDTQYF
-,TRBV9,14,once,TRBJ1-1,TGTGCCAGCAGCCCCAGGGAATGGGACACTGAAGCTTTCTTT,CASSPREWDTEAFF
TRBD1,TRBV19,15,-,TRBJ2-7,TGTGCCAGTAGTCCTGACAGGGGGCACCTCTACGAGCAGTACTTC,CASSPDRGHLYEQYF
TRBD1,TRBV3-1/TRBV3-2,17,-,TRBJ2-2,TGTGCCAGCAGCCAAGATCTTGTGAGGGGGCAGAACGGGGAGCTGTTTTTT,CASSQDLVRGQNGELFF
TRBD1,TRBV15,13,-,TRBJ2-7,TGTGCCACCAGCAACAGGGGGCCCTACGAGCAGTACTTC,CATSNRGPYEQYF
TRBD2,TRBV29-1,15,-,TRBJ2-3,TGCAGCGTTCTCACGGGCGGGGGATCTTCAGATACGCAGTATTTT,CSVLTGGGSSDTQYF
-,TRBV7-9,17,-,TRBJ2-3,TGTGCCAGCAGCTTAGGTTTCCGGGGGGCCGTTTCAGATACGCAGTATTTT,CASSLGFRGAVSDTQYF
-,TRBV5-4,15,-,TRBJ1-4,TGTGCCAGCAGCAATATGGGAGGGGCGGGTGAAAAACTGTTTTTT,CASSNMGGAGEKLFF
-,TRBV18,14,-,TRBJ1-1,TGTGCCAGCTCCGTCACAGGCCCGAACACTGAAGCTTTCTTT,CASSVTGPNTEAFF
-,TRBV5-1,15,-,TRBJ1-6,TGCGCCAGCAGCTTGGAGGGCCAGGGGCATTCACCCCTCCACTTT,CASSLEGQGHSPLHF
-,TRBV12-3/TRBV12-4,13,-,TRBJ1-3,TGTGCCAGCAGTTTCGGGGCTGGAAACACCATATATTTT,CASSFGAGNTIYF
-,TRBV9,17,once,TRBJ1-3,TGTGCCAGCAGCGGATCTCGGACAGACCCCTCTGGAAACACCATATATTTT,CASSGSRTDPSGNTIYF
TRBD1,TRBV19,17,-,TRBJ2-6,TGTGCCAGTAGTATTAGGACAGGGGCCTCTGGGGCCAACGTCCTGACTTTC,CASSIRTGASGANVLTF
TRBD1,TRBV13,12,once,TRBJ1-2,TGTGCCAGCAGCTCGTACAGGGGTGGCTACACCTTC,CASSSYRGGYTF
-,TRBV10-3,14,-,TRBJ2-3,TGTGCCATCAGTAGACAGGTTGAGACAGATACGCAGTATTTT,CAISRQVETDTQYF
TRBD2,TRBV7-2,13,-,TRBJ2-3,TGTGCCAGCAGCCCGAGGGGACTAACGAATGCGTATTTT,CASSPRGLTNAYF
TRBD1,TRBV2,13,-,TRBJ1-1,TGTGCCAACAGACAGGGGCTAAACACTGAAGCTTTCTTT,CANRQGLNTEAFF
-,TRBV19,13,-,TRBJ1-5,TGTGCCAGTAACCAGTGGGGGGATCAGCCCCAGCATTTT,CASNQWGDQPQHF
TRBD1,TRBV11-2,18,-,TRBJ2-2,TGTGCCAGCACTCCTCAAGACAGGGGGTTAGTAGCCGCCGGGGAGCTGTTTTTT,CASTPQDRGLVAAGELFF
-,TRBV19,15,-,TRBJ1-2,TGTGCCAGTCGATCAGGGCGAATAGCTAACTATGGCTACACCTTC,CASRSGRIANYGYTF
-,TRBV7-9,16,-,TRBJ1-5,TGTGCCAGCAGCCCCGTTGGGGGGAGGTTAGATCAGCCCCAGCATTTT,CASSPVGGRLDQPQHF
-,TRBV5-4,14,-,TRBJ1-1,TGTGCCAGCAGCACCAACAGCGGGAACACTGAAGCTTTCTTT,CASSTNSGNTEAFF
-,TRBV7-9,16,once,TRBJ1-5,TGTGCCAGCAGCTTGGTGGGCGCGGGAAGCAATCAGCCCCAGCATTTT,CASSLVGAGSNQPQHF
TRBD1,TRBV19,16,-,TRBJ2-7,TGTGCCAGTAGTCCCCGGACAGGGGCAGTGTCCTACGAGCAGTACTTC,CASSPRTGAVSYEQYF
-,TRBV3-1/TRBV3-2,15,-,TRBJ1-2,TGTGCCAGCAGCCAAGATCTTGAGGGTTATGGGGGCTACACCTTC,CASSQDLEGYGGYTF
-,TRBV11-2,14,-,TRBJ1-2,TGTGCCAGCAGCTTAGTGGGGGGGCCCTATGGCTACACCTTC,CASSLVGGPYGYTF
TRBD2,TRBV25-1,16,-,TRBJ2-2,TGTGCCAGCAGTCAGAAAACTAGCGGGGGCCGGCTGGAGCTGTTTTTT,CASSQKTSGGRLELFF
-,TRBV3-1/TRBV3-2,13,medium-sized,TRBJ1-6,TGTGCCAGCAGCCAGAGCTATAATTCACCCCTCCACTTT,CASSQSYNSPLHF
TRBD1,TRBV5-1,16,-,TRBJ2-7,TGCGCCAGCAGCCCGGTGGTGGGGACAGGGGACTACGAGCAGTACTTC,CASSPVVGTGDYEQYF
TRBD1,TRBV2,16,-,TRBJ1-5,TGTGCCAGCAGTGAAGCGTGGACAGGGGGCAGTCAGCCCCAGCATTTT,CASSEAWTGGSQPQHF
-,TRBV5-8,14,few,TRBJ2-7,TGTGCCAGCAGCTTTCTCGACAGAACCTACGAGCAGTACTTC,CASSFLDRTYEQYF
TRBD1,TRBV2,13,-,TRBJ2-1,TGTGCCCGCCGGACAGGGGAGGCGAATGAGCAGTTCTTC,CARRTGEANEQFF
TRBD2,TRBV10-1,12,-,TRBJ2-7,TGCGCCAGCAGTGAGGCGGCTAGCGGAATACATTTC,CASSEAASGIHF
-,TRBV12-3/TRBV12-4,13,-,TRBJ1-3,TGTGCCAGCAGTCTGAGCTCTGGAAACACCATATATTTT,CASSLSSGNTIYF
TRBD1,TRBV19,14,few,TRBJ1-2,TGTGCCAGTAGTACCGGACAGGGCCCCTATGGCTACACCTTC,CASSTGQGPYGYTF
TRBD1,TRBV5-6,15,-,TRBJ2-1,TGTGCCAGCAGCTTCCGGGACAGGGGGTACAATGAGCAGTTCTTC,CASSFRDRGYNEQFF